The source of this T cell receptor (beta chain) is a study of shared clonotypes between healthy human individuals. Across the whole study: The study drew on a couple of women and a few men aged 18 to 49 as donors.

The CDR3 covers 19 residues. V was clipped by 4 bases and J by 7 bases; unmatched bases: 20. In germline, CDR1 is SGHTA, CDR2 FQGNSA. Donors were healthy HIV-negative adults without recently reported acute infections or vaccinations. All of the donors resided in Nashville, Tennessee, and each was a Caucasian adult. It was roughly 88 million PBMCs that unsorted samples used for genomic DNA. Repertoires were generated with immunoSEQ multiplex PCR, while TCRdb's copy carries only in-frame clones and drops some. The sample includes some 530,000 clones, 65% to 85% seen only once; the top ten take about 12%.

The V and J genes are TRBV7-2 and TRBJ2-5; 11 bases align to TRBD2. The receptor comes from a middle-aged woman in good health. Some clones in this sample may be carry-over from other donors' samples. Sequenced input: PBMCs. The CDR3 spells CASSSWTSGPTTLQGTQYF. The CDR3 nucleotides are TGTGCCAGCAGCTCATGGACTAGCGGGCCCACTACCCTCCAGGGGACCCAGTACTTC.